These 24 T cell receptor beta chains came from one sample sequenced in a study of shared clonotypes between healthy human individuals. Assay used: immunoSEQ multiplex PCR; TCRdb lists only in-frame clones, some missing. The data hold hundreds of thousands of clones, with around 79% observed a single time. Sequenced sample: memory CD4+ T cells sorted from blood. This sample's subset: CD45RA-negative fraction. The source is a man between 25 and 39 years old in good health.

The CDR3 DNA is TGTGCCAGCAGAGAGGGAGGGAGGCAAGAGACCCAGTACTTC. Encoded protein: CASREGGRQETQYF. The V gene is TRBV27, the J gene TRBJ2-5; 7 positions agree with TRBD2. Germline V gene data show CDR1 as MNHEY and CDR2 as SMNVEV (reference sequence). The CDR3 consists of 14 residues. Losses at the gene ends were 6 bases for V and 2 bases for J; bases not matched to a gene: 6.

The V and J genes are TRBV28 and TRBJ1-3; tentative D call: TRBD1 (6 bases). Trimming pared 9 bases from V and 0 bases from J, leaving 21 bases between. The germline CDR1 and CDR2 sequences are MDHEN and SYDVKM. There are 17 residues in the CDR3. CDR3 nucleotides: TGTGCCAGTCCCCCCTCCACAGGGTACAACTCTGGAAACACCATATATTTT. It translates to CASPPSTGYNSGNTIYF. Complete variable domain (other parts from reference TRBV28 and TRBJ1-3): DVKVTQSSRYLVKRTGEKVFLECVQDMDHENMFWYRQDPGLGLRLIYFSYDVKMKEKGDIPEGYSVSREKKERFSLILESASTNQTSMYLCASPPSTGYNSGNTIYFGEGSWLTVV.

V and J are TRBV27 and TRBJ2-1; no clear D gene. Looked up from germline, CDR1 is MNHEY and CDR2 is SMNVEV (reference sequence). Trimming pared 11 bases from V and 0 bases from J, leaving 8 bases between. The CDR3 is 12 amino acids. CDR3 in DNA: TGTGCCGCGAAAGGCTCCTACAATGAGCAGTTCTTC. Amino acid sequence: CAAKGSYNEQFF.

The chain links TRBV28 to TRBJ2-6; 11 bases line up with TRBD1. Per germline, CDR1 MDHEN and CDR2 SYDVKM. This CDR3 comprises 18 residues. V was pared by 5 bases and J by 2 bases, with 8 bases of the junction left unmatched. CDR3 nucleotides: TGTGCCAGCAGTATAATCGGACAGGGGGCGCCTGGGGCCAACGTCCTGACTTTC. Its translation: CASSIIGQGAPGANVLTF.

The chain uses TRBV29-1 and TRBJ2-7; D could derive from TRBD1 or TRBD2 (5 bases each). Trimming removed 5 bases from V and 0 bases from J, with 14 bases in between. The CDR3 runs to 14 residues. The germline V gene has CDR1 SQVTM and CDR2 ANQGSEA. The CDR3 bases are TGCAGCGTTCGGATGGGGACCCGCTCCTACGAGCAGTACTTC. As protein: CSVRMGTRSYEQYF.

This clone was observed a few times. The CDR3 here is CASSWVPGQGNYGYTF. CDR3 nucleotides: TGTGCCAGCAGCTGGGTACCGGGACAGGGGAATTATGGCTACACCTTC. This chain connects TRBV28 to TRBJ1-2, with TRBD1 matching over 10 bases. Germline V gene sequence: CDR1 MDHEN, CDR2 SYDVKM. CDR3 length equals 16 residues. The J segment lost 5 bases and the V segment lost 6 bases, leaving 12 bases of the junction unmatched.

The V call is TRBV6-5, the J call TRBJ2-7; 8 bases are a match to TRBD1. Germline V lookup: CDR1 MNHEY, CDR2 SVGAGI. The trim removed 1 base at V and 5 bases at J, leaving 7 bases unmatched. This CDR3 comprises 15 residues. CDR3 DNA sequence: TGTGCCAGCAGTTACTTGGGGCAGGGGGCCCACGAGCAGTACTTC. Its protein product is CASSYLGQGAHEQYF.

This sequence joins TRBV5-3 and TRBJ2-3; 10 bases fit TRBD1. TRBV5-3 is labeled an ORF, and its function is uncertain. The CDR3 has 15 amino acids. V lost 4 bases, J lost 4 bases, and 6 bases stayed unmatched. The CDR3 region is CARSPGTGVADTQYF. In DNA, the CDR3 is TGTGCCAGAAGCCCCGGGACAGGGGTTGCAGATACGCAGTATTTT.

The chain combines TRBV28 with TRBJ1-5, with 8 bases fitting TRBD1. This CDR3 comprises 17 residues. Germline CDR1 is MDHEN and CDR2 is SYDVKM. After removal of 3 bases from V and 1 base from J, the junction contained 8 bases not matched to a gene. CDR3 sequence (DNA): TGTGCCAGCAGTTTTGTAGGCCCAGGGGGCAGCAATCAGCCCCAGCATTTT. Translation gives CASSFVGPGGSNQPQHF.

The chain uses TRBV14 and TRBJ2-1; no firm D call. The V end lost 0 bases, the J end lost 9 bases, and 15 bases lay between the germline ends. The germline CDR1 and CDR2 sequences are SGHDN and FVKESK. This CDR3 region has 15 residues. The CDR3 loop is CASSQETGRFGEQFF. CDR3 DNA: TGTGCCAGCAGCCAAGAGACGGGTCGATTTGGTGAGCAGTTCTTC.

The chain combines TRBV5-4 with TRBJ1-2, with TRBD1 as a possible D gene (5 bases). V was cut by 6 bases and J by 4 bases, with 13 bases left in between. This CDR3 contains 13 residues. Germline CDR1 SGHNT, CDR2 YYREEE (reference sequence). DNA for the CDR3: TGTGCCAGCATAGGAACAGGATTCTATGGCTACACCTTC. This sequence encodes CASIGTGFYGYTF.

A few counts support this clone. The V call is TRBV5-1, the J call TRBJ1-3; D not resolved. Deletions cut 0 bases from V and 0 bases from J, with 7 bases between. CDR1 is SGHRS, CDR2 YFSETQ, per germline. The CDR3 runs to 15 residues. CDR3 sequence: CASSLELLSGNTIYF. The CDR3 bases are TGCGCCAGCAGCTTGGAACTGCTCTCTGGAAACACCATATATTTT. The whole variable domain, remainder taken from reference TRBV5-1 and TRBJ1-3, is KAGVTQTPRYLIKTRGQQVTLSCSPISGHRSVSWYQQTPGQGLQFLFEYFSETQRNKGNFPGRFSGRQFSNSRSEMNVSTLELGDSALYLCASSLELLSGNTIYFGEGSWLTVV.

DNA for the CDR3: TGTGCCAGCAGCCCTCGGACTGGAGAGACCCAGTACTTC. The encoded protein is CASSPRTGETQYF. The V gene is TRBV27, the J gene TRBJ2-5; tentatively, D is TRBD2 (5 bases). V gave up 6 bases and J gave up 4 bases, with 12 bases separating them. The V gene's germline CDR1 is MNHEY and CDR2 SMNVEV (reference sequence). The CDR3 contains 13 residues.

The V call is TRBV18, the J call TRBJ2-1, with D perhaps assigned TRBD1 or TRBD2 (6 bases each). CDR1 KGHSH and CDR2 LQKENI come from the germline V gene. V was trimmed by 0 bases and J by 3 bases, leaving 12 bases between them. This CDR3 has 16 amino acids. DNA of the CDR3: TGTGCCAGCTCACCACCGAAGAGGGGGGACTACAATGAGCAGTTCTTC. Its translation: CASSPPKRGDYNEQFF.

J is TRBJ2-3 and V is TRBV4-2; possibly TRBD2 for D (5 bases). The V and J ends lost 2 bases and 1 base respectively, with 10 bases between them. From germline, CDR1 is LGHNA and CDR2 YNFKEQ. CDR3 length: 15 residues. The DNA of the CDR3 is TGTGCCAGCAGCCAACGGCTAGCCCGCACAGATACGCAGTATTTT. Its translation: CASSQRLARTDTQYF.

This clone has a handful of counts. The CDR3 sequence: CASSAGDRVGYTF. The CDR3 nucleotides read TGTGCCAGCAGTGCAGGGGACAGGGTCGGCTACACCTTC. V is TRBV6-1 and J is TRBJ1-2, with TRBD1 identical over 9 bases. Trimming cost V 4 bases and J 8 bases; bases outside gene matches: 5. The CDR3 is made up of 13 amino acids. Germline CDR1 and CDR2: MNHNS and SASEGT.

This clone showed up many times. This chain joins TRBV28 and TRBJ2-7; a weak D match, TRBD1 (5 bases). Germline V gene lookup returns CDR1 MDHEN and CDR2 SYDVKM. The CDR3 runs 17 residues. V lost 5 bases and J 7 bases, leaving 27 bases between the germline ends. DNA for the CDR3: TGTGCCAGCAGTCCCCCGTTCTTTGCAAGGGGAAGGGTTGAGCAGTACTTC. Protein: CASSPPFFARGRVEQYF.

The chain combines TRBV7-9 with TRBJ1-1; 8 bases map to TRBD1. The CDR3 spans 16 residues. With V trimmed by 5 bases and J by 1 base, 9 bases remained unmatched. In germline, CDR1 is SEHNR, CDR2 FQNEAQ (reference sequence). DNA for the CDR3: TGTGCCAGCAGCCCCAGGACAGGGTGGGAGAACACTGAAGCTTTCTTT. It is translated as CASSPRTGWENTEAFF.

This clone showed up just once. The J gene is TRBJ2-6, the V gene TRBV29-1; D is undetermined. There are 12 residues in the CDR3. CDR1 SQVTM and CDR2 ANQGSEA come from the germline V gene. Trimming took 6 bases from V and 2 from J, leaving 5 bases between them. The chain's CDR3 is CSVATGANVLTF. The CDR3 DNA reads as TGCAGCGTCGCGACTGGGGCCAACGTCCTGACTTTC.

The V gene is TRBV9, the J gene TRBJ2-1; D gene uncertain. From germline, CDR1 is SGDLS and CDR2 YYNGEE. CDR3 length: 11 amino acids. Trimming removed 4 bases from V and 8 bases from J, with 7 bases in between. The CDR3 nucleotides are TGTGCCAGCAGCTCCCCAGATGAGCAGTTCTTC. Translated, it gives CASSSPDEQFF. The whole variable domain, remainder taken from reference TRBV9 and TRBJ2-1, is DSGVTQTPKHLITATGQRVTLRCSPRSGDLSVYWYQQSLDQGLQFLIQYYNGEERAKGNILERFSAQQFPDLHSELNLSSLELGDSALYFCASSSPDEQFFGPGTRLTVL.

V and J are TRBV6-1 and TRBJ2-1; the match to TRBD2 covers 9 bases. Germline CDR1 and CDR2: MNHNS and SASEGT. The junction had 13 bases not matched to a gene; V was cut back by 4 bases and J by 9 bases. The CDR3 loop spans 16 amino acids. DNA of the CDR3: TGTGCCAGCAGTGGGTTTTTTAGCGGGAGTTCCGGTGAGCAGTTCTTC. This gives the protein CASSGFFSGSSGEQFF.

As regards this clone: Other DNA sequences within the sample encode an identical CDR3. V is TRBV2 and J is TRBJ2-5; possibly TRBD1 for D (6 bases). This CDR3 has 13 residues. CDR1 and CDR2 (germline): SNHLY, FYNNEI. Trimming removed 4 bases from V and 1 base from J, with 7 bases in between. The chain's CDR3 is CASSGTAQETQYF. DNA of the CDR3: TGTGCCAGCAGTGGGACAGCCCAAGAGACCCAGTACTTC. Full variable domain (missing parts from reference TRBV2 and TRBJ2-5): EPEVTQTPSHQVTQMGQEVILRCVPISNHLYFYWYRQILGQKVEFLVSFYNNEISEKSEIFDDQFSVERPDGSNFTLKIRSTKLEDSAMYFCASSGTAQETQYFGPGTRLLVL.

Only one count was recorded for this clone. This chain's CDR3 is CASSSLGNQETQYF. CDR3 DNA: TGCGCCAGCAGCTCTCTGGGTAATCAAGAGACCCAGTACTTC. The chain couples TRBV5-1 to TRBJ2-5; D remains unclear. Germline CDR1 SGHRS, CDR2 YFSETQ. The V end was cut by 3 bases, the J end by 2 bases, with 11 bases between. This CDR3 has 14 residues.

This clone was counted once. This chain connects TRBV15 to TRBJ2-2; D is undetermined. Trimming took 1 base from V and 1 from J, leaving 7 bases between them. This CDR3 contains 15 residues. Germline V gene data show CDR1 as LNHNV and CDR2 as YYDKDF (reference sequence). DNA of the CDR3: TGTGCCACCAGCAGAGCAAGAATGAACACCGGGGAGCTGTTTTTT. This codes for CATSRARMNTGELFF.